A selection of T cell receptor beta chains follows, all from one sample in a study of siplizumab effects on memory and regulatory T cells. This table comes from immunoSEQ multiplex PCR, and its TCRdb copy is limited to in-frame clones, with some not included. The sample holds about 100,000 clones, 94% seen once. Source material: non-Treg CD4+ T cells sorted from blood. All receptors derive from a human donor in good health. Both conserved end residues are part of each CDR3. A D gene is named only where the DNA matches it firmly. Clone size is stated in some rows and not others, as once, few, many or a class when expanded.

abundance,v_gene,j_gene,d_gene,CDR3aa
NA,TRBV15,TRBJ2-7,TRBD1,CATSREILGQEYF
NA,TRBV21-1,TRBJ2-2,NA,CASSKRTANTGELFF
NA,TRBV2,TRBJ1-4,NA,CASIQLSTNEKLFF
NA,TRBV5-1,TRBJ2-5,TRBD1,CASSLGGTGEETQYF
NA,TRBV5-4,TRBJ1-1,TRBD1,CASSPGTGNSEAFF
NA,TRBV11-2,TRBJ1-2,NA,CASSSLTKNYGYTF
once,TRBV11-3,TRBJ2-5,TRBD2,CASSPGLAGVYGETQYF
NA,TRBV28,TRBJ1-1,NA,CATVGRHTEAFF
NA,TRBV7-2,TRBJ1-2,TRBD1,CASSRGGQGKNYGYTF
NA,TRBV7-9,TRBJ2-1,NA,CASSLQGFSDEQFF
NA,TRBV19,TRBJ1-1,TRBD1,CASRKQGVTEAFF
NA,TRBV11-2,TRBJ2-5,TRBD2,CASSLEMTSGIQETQYF
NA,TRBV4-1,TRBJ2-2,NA,CASSQVLTTGELFF
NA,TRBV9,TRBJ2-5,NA,CASSPPPRGSQETQYF
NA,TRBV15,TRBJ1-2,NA,CATSIEGLIRGGYTF
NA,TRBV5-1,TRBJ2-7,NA,CASSTKYEQYF
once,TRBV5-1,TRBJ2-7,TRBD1,CASRRIQGASYEQYF
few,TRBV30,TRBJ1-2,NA,CAWNRVQGYTF
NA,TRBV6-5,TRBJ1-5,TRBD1,CASSLDRANQPQHF
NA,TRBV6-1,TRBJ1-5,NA,CASSEVILAAGLNQPQHF
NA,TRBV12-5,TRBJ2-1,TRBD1,CASGLKQGAGYNEQFF
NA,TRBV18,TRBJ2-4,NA,CASSGVPGAVSKNIQYF
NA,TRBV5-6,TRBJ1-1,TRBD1,CASTTGVKSVEAFF
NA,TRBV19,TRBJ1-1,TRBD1,CASSAGTGGTEAFF
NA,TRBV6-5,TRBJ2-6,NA,CASRFTGANVLTF
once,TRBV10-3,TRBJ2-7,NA,CAISYREDKSYEQYF
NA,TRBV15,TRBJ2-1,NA,CATSRGLSGGRDEQFF
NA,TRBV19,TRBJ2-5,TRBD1,CASSRDRYQETQYF
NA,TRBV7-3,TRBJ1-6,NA,CASSLGTGYNSPLHF
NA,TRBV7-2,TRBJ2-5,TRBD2,CASSRGASGRIETQYF
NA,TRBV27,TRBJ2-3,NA,CASSPHTDTQYF
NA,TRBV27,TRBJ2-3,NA,CASRNTDTQYF
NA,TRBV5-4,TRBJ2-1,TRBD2,CASSRLGLAGDNEQFF
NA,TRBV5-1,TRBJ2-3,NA,CASSPGDTDTQYF
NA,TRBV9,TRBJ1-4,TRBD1,CASSEMTGYNEKLFF
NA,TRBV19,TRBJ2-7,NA,CASSIQLHYEQYF
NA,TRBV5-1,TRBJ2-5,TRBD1,CASSLFHSGQGVETQYF
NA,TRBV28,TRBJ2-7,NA,CASRVQGYEQYF
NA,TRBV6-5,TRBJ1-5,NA,CATQGTQNQPQHF
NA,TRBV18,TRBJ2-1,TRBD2,CASSRRLAGGQRAYNEQFF
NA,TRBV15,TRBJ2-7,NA,CATSSGRQNEQYF
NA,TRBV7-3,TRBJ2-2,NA,CASSLKYPTGELFF
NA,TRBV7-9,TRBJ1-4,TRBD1,CASSLAQGAEKLFF
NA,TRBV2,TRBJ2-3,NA,CASSRQSTDAQYF
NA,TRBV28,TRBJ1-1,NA,CASSWNTEAFF
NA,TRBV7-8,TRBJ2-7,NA,CASSGRDASYEQYF